The subject of this entry is one T cell receptor (beta chain). V was pared by 5 bases and J by 3 bases, with 18 bases between. The CDR3 is made up of 16 amino acids. Germline CDR1 and CDR2: LNHDA and SQIVND (reference sequence). This entry is derived from a study of shared clonotypes between healthy human individuals. Profiled with immunoSEQ multiplex PCR; TCRdb holds only in-frame clones, not every one. Counted here are millions of clones, approximately 93% occurring once; the ten biggest clones make up 0.35% to 0.45%. The rearrangement joins TRBV19 to TRBJ2-3; a weak D match, TRBD2 (7 bases). Input material: naive CD4+ T cells from PBMCs. Indicated subset: CD45RA+ positively selected. This TCR derives from a man aged 18-30 years in good health. Some clones in this sample may be carry-over from other donors' samples. The CDR3 is CASSPTGKGGTDTQYF. CDR3 coding DNA: TGTGCCAGTAGTCCCACAGGGAAGGGGGGGACAGATACGCAGTATTTT.